This entry features one T cell receptor (beta chain) sequence. Its cognate antigen is unknown. The CDR3 has 15 residues. Germline V gives CDR1 LNHDA, CDR2 SQIVND (reference sequence). Trimming pared 5 bases from V and 5 bases from J, leaving 17 bases between. Method: immunoSEQ multiplex PCR; TCRdb's copy keeps in-frame clones and lacks some. The sample lists millions of clones, around nine tenths occurring once. This entry is derived from a study of shared clonotypes between healthy human individuals. Overall study context: Every donor yielded three CD4 naive, three CD4 memory, two CD8 naive and one CD8 memory plate. Study outcomes and limitations: Among non-shared clonotypes, generation probabilities were lower than among those shared by all four donors.

This chain joins TRBV19 and TRBJ2-3; perhaps TRBD2 as D (6 bases). The sequencing sample was made of naive CD4+ T cells sorted from blood. Documented subset: CD45RA+ positively selected. The clonotype was recovered from a man aged 18 to 29 in good health. This CDR3 reads CASSRGTPLGDTQYF. The CDR3 bases are TGTGCCAGTAGTCGGGGGACTCCCCTGGGAGATACGCAGTATTTT.